This T cell receptor (beta chain) was recorded in a study of T cell changes during pregnancy in multiple sclerosis. Generated by immunoSEQ multiplex PCR, the TCRdb table keeps only in-frame clones and is missing some. This sample has 23,000 or so clones, with about nine tenths found just once. A single count supports this clone. The input for sequencing was CD8+ T cells from peripheral blood mononuclear cells, taken in the first trimester of pregnancy. This clonotype was obtained from a female donor in good health, enrolled as a control in a pregnancy study.

This chain's CDR3 is CASTDLGLAADEQFF. The CDR3 DNA sequence: TGTGCCAGCACTGATCTGGGACTAGCGGCGGATGAGCAGTTCTTC. The V call is TRBV2, the J call TRBJ2-1; 11 bases are a match to TRBD2. The V and J ends lost 7 bases and 8 bases, in that order; junction bases with no gene match: 10. The CDR3 runs to 15 residues. Germline V gene data show CDR1 as SNHLY and CDR2 as FYNNEI.